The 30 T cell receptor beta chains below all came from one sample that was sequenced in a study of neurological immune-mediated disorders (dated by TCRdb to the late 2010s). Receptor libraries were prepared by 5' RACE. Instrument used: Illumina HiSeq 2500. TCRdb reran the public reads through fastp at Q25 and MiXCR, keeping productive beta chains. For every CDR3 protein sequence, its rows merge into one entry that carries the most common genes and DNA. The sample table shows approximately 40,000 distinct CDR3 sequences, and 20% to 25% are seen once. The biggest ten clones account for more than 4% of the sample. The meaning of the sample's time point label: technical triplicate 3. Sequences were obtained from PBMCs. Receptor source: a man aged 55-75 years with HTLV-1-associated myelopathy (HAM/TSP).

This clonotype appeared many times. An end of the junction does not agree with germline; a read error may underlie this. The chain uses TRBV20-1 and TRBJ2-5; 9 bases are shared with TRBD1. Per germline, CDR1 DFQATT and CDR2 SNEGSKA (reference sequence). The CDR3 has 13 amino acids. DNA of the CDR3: TGCAGTGCTGGAGACAGGGGGAAAGAGACCCAGTACTTC. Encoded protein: CSAGDRGKETQYF.

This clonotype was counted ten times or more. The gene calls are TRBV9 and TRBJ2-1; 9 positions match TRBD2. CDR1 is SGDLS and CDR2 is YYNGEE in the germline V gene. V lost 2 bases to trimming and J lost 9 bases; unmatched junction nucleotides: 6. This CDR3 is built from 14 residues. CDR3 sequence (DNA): TGTGCCAGCAGCGTTGCCGGGACTAGCCCTGAGCAGTTCTTC. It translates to CASSVAGTSPEQFF.

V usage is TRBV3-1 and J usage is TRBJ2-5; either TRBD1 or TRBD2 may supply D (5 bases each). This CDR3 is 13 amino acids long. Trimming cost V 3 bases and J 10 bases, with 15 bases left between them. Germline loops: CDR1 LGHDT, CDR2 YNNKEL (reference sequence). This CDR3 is CASSQMGPTDQYF. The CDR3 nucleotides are TGTGCCAGCAGCCAGATGGGACCAACGGACCAGTACTTC.

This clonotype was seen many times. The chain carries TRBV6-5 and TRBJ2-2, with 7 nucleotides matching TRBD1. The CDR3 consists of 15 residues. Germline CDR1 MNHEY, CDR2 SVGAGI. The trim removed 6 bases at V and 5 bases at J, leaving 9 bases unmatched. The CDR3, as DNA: TGTGCCAGCAGGCCAGGGGCAGGGGGAACCGGGGAGCTGTTTTTT. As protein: CASRPGAGGTGELFF.

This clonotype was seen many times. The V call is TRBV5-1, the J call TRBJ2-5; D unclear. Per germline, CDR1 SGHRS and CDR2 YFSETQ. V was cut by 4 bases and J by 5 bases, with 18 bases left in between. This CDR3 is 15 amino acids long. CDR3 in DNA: TGCGCCAGCAGCCCGGCGGTGGGTCCAGACGAGACCCAGTACTTC. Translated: CASSPAVGPDETQYF.

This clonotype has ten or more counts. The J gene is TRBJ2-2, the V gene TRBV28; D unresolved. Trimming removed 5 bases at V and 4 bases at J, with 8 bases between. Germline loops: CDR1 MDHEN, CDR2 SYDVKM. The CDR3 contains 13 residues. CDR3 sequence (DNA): TGTGCCAGCAGTGTCGTCACCACCGGGGAGCTGTTTTTT. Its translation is CASSVVTTGELFF.

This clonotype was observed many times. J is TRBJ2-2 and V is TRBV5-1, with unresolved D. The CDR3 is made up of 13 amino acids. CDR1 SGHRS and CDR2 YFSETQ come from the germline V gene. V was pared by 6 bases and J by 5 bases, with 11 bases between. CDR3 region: CASNLDGTGELFF. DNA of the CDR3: TGCGCCAGCAACCTGGACGGGACCGGGGAGCTGTTTTTT. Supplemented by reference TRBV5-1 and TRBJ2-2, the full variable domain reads KAGVTQTPRYLIKTRGQQVTLSCSPISGHRSVSWYQQTPGQGLQFLFEYFSETQRNKGNFPGRFSGRQFSNSRSEMNVSTLELGDSALYLCASNLDGTGELFFGEGSRLTVL.

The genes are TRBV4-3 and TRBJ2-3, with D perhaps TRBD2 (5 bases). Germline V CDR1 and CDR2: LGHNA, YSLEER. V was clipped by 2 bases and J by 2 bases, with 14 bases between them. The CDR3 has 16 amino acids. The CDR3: CASSQKIRTPTDTQYF. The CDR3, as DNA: TGCGCCAGCAGCCAAAAAATCAGGACTCCCACAGATACGCAGTATTTT.

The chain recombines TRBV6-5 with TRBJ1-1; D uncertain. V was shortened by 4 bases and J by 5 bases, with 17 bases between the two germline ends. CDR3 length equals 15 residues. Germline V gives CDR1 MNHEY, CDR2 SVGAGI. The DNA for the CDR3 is TGTGCCAGCAGTTCTCCGGGCGCTGGTAGGACTGAAGCTTTCTTT. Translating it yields CASSSPGAGRTEAFF.

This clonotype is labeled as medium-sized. In DNA form, the CDR3 reads TGTGCCAGCAGCTCCACCCAATCCAGGGGGCGATTGACCAACGTCCTGACTTTC. It translates to CASSSTQSRGRLTNVLTF. The V and J genes are TRBV7-9 and TRBJ2-6, with 8 positions matching TRBD1. Unmatched junction bases numbered 16, after V lost 4 bases and J lost 8 bases. CDR1 is SEHNR, CDR2 FQNEAQ, per germline (reference sequence). This CDR3 region has 18 residues.

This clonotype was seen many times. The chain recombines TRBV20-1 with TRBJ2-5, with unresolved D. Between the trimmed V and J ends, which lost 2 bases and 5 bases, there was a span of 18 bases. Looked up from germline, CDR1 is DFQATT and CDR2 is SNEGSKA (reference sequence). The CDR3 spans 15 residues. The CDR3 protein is CSARFTRALRETQYF. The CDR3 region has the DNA TGCAGTGCTAGATTCACCAGAGCCCTTCGGGAGACCCAGTACTTC.

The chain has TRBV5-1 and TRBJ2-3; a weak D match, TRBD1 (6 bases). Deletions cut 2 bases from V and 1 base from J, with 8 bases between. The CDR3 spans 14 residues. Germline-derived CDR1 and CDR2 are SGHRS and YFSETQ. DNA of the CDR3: TGCGCCAGCAGCTTAACAGGGCGCACAGATACGCAGTATTTT. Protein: CASSLTGRTDTQYF.

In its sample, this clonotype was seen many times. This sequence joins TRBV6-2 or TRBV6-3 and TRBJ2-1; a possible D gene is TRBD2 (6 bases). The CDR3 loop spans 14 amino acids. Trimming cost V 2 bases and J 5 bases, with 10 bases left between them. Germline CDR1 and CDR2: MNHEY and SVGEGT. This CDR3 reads CASSYGGLNNEQFF. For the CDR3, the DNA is TGTGCCAGCAGTTACGGGGGACTCAACAATGAGCAGTTCTTC.

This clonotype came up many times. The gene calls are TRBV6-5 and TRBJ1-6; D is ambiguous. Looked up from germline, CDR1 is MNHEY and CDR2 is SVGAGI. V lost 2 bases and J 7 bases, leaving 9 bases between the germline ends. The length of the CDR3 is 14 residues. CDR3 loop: CASSYTITNSPLHF. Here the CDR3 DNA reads TGTGCCAGCAGTTACACAATTACGAATTCACCCCTCCACTTT.

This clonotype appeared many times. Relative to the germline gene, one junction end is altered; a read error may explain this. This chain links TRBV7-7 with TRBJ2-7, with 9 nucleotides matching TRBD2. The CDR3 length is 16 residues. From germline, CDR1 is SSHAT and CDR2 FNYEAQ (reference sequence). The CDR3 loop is CASSLLAGLLSYEQYF. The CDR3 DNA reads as TGTGCTAGCAGCCTCCTAGCGGGATTACTCTCCTACGAGCAGTACTTC.

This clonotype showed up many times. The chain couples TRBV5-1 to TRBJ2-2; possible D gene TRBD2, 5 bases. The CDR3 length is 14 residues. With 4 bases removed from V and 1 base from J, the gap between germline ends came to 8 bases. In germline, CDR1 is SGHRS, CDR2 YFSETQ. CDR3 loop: CASSPRGNTGELFF. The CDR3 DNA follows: TGCGCCAGCAGCCCTCGGGGGAACACCGGGGAGCTGTTTTTT.

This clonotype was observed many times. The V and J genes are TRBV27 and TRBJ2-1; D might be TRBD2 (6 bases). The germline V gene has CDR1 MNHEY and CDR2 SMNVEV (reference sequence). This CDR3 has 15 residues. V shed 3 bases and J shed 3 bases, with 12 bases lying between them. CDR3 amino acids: CASSFGTLHYNEQFF. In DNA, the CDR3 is TGTGCCAGCAGTTTCGGGACTCTACACTACAATGAGCAGTTCTTC.

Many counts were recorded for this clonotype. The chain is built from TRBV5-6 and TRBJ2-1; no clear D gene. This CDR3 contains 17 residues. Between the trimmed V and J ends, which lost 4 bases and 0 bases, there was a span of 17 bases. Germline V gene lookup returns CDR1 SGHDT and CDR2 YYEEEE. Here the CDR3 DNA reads TGTGCCAGCAGCCTTACCCAAAGCGCCTACTCCTACAATGAGCAGTTCTTC. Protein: CASSLTQSAYSYNEQFF.

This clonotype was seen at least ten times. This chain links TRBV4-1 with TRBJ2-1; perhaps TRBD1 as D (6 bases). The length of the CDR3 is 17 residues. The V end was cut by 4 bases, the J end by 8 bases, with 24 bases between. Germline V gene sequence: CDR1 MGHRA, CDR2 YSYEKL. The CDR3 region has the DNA TGCGCCAGCAGCCTACAGGGCTTAAGCGGAGGAATGGATGAGCAGTTCTTC. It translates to CASSLQGLSGGMDEQFF.

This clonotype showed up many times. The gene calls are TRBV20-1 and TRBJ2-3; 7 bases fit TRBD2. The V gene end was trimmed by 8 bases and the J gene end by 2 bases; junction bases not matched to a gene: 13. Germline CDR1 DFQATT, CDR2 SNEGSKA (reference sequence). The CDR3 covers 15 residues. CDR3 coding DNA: TGCAGTCATCCGTTCCGAGCGGGGAACACAGATACGCAGTATTTT. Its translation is CSHPFRAGNTDTQYF.

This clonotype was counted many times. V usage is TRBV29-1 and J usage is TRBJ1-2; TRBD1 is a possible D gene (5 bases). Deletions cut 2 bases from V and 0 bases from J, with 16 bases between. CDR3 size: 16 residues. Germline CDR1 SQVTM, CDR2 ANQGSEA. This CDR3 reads CSVEFLRQLANYGYTF. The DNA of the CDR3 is TGCAGCGTTGAATTTTTGAGACAGCTTGCTAACTATGGCTACACCTTC.

The CDR3 loop reads CASSETASWGSSQYF. CDR3 DNA: TGCGCCAGCAGTGAAACGGCTAGTTGGGGCTCCTCGCAGTATTTT. The V gene is TRBV10-2, the J gene TRBJ2-3; a possible D gene is TRBD1 (5 bases). CDR3 size: 15 residues. Germline V gene lookup returns CDR1 WSHSY and CDR2 SAAADI. V was cut by 3 bases and J by 10 bases, with 20 bases left in between.

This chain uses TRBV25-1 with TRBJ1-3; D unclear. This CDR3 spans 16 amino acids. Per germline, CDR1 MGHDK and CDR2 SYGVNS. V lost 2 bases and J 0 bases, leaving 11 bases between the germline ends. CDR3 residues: CASSESRADSGNTIYF. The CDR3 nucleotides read TGTGCCAGCAGTGAAAGTAGGGCCGACTCTGGAAACACCATATATTTT.

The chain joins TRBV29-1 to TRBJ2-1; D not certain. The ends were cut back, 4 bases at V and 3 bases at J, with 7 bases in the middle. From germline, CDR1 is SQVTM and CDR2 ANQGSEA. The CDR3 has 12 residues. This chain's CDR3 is CSVGPSYNEQFF. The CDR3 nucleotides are TGCAGCGTTGGGCCTAGCTACAATGAGCAGTTCTTC.

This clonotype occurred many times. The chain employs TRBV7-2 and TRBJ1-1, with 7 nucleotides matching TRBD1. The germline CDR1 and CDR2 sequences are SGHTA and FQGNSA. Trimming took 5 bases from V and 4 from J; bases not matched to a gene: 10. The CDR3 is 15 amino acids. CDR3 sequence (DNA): TGTGCCAGCAGCCCCGCGACAGGGTCCGGCACTGAAGCTTTCTTT. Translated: CASSPATGSGTEAFF. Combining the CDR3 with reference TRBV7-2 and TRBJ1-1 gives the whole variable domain GAGVSQSPSNKVTEKGKDVELRCDPISGHTALYWYRQSLGQGLEFLIYFQGNSAPDKSGLPSDRFSAERTGGSVSTLTIQRTQQEDSAVYLCASSPATGSGTEAFFGQGTRLTVV.

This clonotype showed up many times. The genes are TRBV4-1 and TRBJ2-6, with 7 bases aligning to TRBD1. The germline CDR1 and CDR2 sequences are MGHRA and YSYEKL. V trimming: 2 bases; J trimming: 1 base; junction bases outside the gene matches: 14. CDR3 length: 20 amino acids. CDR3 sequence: CASSQSRTGTAVSGANVLTF. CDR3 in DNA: TGCGCCAGCAGCCAAAGCCGGACCGGGACAGCGGTGTCTGGGGCCAACGTCCTGACTTTC.

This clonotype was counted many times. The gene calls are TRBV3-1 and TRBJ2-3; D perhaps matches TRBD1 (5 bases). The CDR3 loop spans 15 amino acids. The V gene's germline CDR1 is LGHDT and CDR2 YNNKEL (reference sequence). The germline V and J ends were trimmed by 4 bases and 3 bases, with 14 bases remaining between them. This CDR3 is CASSPGQGGTDTQYF. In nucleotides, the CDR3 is TGTGCCAGCAGCCCCGGGCAGGGTGGTACAGATACGCAGTATTTT.

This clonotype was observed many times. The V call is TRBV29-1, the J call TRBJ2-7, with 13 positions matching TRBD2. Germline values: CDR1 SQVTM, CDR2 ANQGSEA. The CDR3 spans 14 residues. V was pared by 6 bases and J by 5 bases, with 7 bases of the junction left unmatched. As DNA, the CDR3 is TGCAGCGTGAACGGACTAGCGGGAGTGAACGAGCAGTACTTC. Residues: CSVNGLAGVNEQYF.

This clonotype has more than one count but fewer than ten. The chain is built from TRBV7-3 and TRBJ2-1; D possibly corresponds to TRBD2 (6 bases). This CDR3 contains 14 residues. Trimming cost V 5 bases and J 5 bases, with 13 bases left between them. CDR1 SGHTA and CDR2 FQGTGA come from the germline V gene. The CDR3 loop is CASSQLGGDNEQFF. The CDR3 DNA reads TGTGCCAGCAGCCAACTGGGGGGAGACAATGAGCAGTTCTTC.

The CDR3 protein is CSTMGTEGLETQYF. The CDR3 DNA sequence: TGCAGTACTATGGGGACAGAAGGGCTGGAGACCCAGTACTTC. V usage is TRBV20-1 and J usage is TRBJ2-5; TRBD1 matches 7 bases. Per germline, CDR1 DFQATT and CDR2 SNEGSKA (reference sequence). This CDR3 is built from 14 residues. V lost 8 bases, J lost 5 bases, and 14 bases stayed unmatched.